This T cell receptor beta chain was documented in a study of T cell responses to AZD1222 COVID-19 vaccine. Whole-study findings and limits: None of the repertoires were sampled until the peak T cell response had passed. Donors were largely white British and mainly female; clonal diversity was possibly underestimated.

Concerning this clone: Its specificity is not known.

The V and J ends lost 2 bases and 7 bases, in that order; junction bases with no gene match: 4. This CDR3 region has 16 residues. CDR1 and CDR2 (germline): MDHEN, SYDVKM. Sequencing was performed with immunoSEQ multiplex PCR; in TCRdb, only in-frame clones are kept and a portion is missing. The table lists about 100,000 clones, 90% to 95% of them singletons. The clonotype originates from an adult in good health. The sample here was peripheral blood, taken on day 0 of AZD1222 vaccination. The chain joins TRBV28 to TRBJ2-1; 14 nucleotides align to TRBD2. The CDR3 bases are TGTGCCAGCAGTTTACGACTAGCGGGGGGGAAGAATGAGCAGTTCTTC. Residues: CASSLRLAGGKNEQFF.